This T cell receptor beta chain was found in a study of post-analysis software for immune sequencing data. There are a few counts of this clonotype. Its cognate antigen is unknown. Study outcomes and limitations: The five TRBV segments detected at higher frequency in patients than in controls included TRBV5-6, TRBV5-1 and TRBV20-1.

Tagging with unique molecular identifiers was a feature of the TCR beta cDNA libraries. Each CDR3 protein gets one entry after TCRdb re-called the PCR reads with MiXCR. Of roughly 650,000 distinct CDR3 sequences detected, around 64% appear once; the ten largest clones hold over 9%. The CDR3 is 13 residues long. V lost 2 bases and J 4 bases, leaving 10 bases between the germline ends. CDR1 and CDR2 (germline): SGHKS, YYEKEE (reference sequence). J is TRBJ2-7 and V is TRBV5-5, with D possibly matching TRBD1 (6 bases). This TCR was sampled from a girl under 10 years old with multiple sclerosis. Sequencing was done on a sample of blood. Here the CDR3 DNA reads TGTGCCAGCAGCTTCGGCAGGGGTTACGAGCAGTACTTC. This sequence encodes CASSFGRGYEQYF. The full variable domain, with the rest looked up from reference TRBV5-5 and TRBJ2-7, is DAGVTQSPTHLIKTRGQQVTLRCSPISGHKSVSWYQQVLGQGPQFIFQYYEKEERGRGNFPDRFSARQFPNYSSELNVNALLLGDSALYLCASSFGRGYEQYFGPGTRLTVT.